One sample yielded the 28 T cell receptor beta chains listed below, sequenced in a study of T cells in Graves' hyperthyroidism and ophthalmopathy. Amplification of TCR beta CDR3 regions was performed using RNA transcripts as template. The TCR CDR3 first-round RT-PCR relied on the HTBI primer set. MiXCR, applied by TCRdb to the multiplex PCR reads, yields one record per CDR3 protein. The sample has 650,000 to 750,000 distinct CDR3 sequences, approximately 14% seen once. The sample comprised blood. The source of these receptors is a young woman with Graves' hyperthyroidism.

This clonotype was found once. The chain combines TRBV7-3 with TRBJ1-1; the D is unclear. The germline V gene encodes CDR1 SGHTA and CDR2 FQGTGA. The ends were cut back, 2 bases at V and 8 bases at J, with 12 bases in the middle. The CDR3 is made up of 13 amino acids. Here the CDR3 reads CASSLAVSQEAFF. CDR3 sequence (DNA): TGTGCCAGCAGCTTAGCTGTTAGTCAGGAAGCTTTCTTT.

This clonotype was seen at least ten times. This chain joins TRBV9 and TRBJ1-2; a weak D match, TRBD1 (6 bases). The germline gives CDR1 SGDLS, CDR2 YYNGEE. The CDR3 length is 14 residues. V lost 4 bases to trimming and J lost 4 bases, with 14 bases between them. This CDR3 reads CASSYGGQSYGYTF. Written as DNA, the CDR3 is TGTGCCAGCAGCTACGGGGGGCAGAGCTATGGCTACACCTTC. The full variable domain, rest sourced from reference TRBV9 and TRBJ1-2, is DSGVTQTPKHLITATGQRVTLRCSPRSGDLSVYWYQQSLDQGLQFLIQYYNGEERAKGNILERFSAQQFPDLHSELNLSSLELGDSALYFCASSYGGQSYGYTFGSGTRLTVV.

The table lists this clonotype with many counts. This chain connects TRBV7-9 to TRBJ2-1, with D tentatively TRBD2 (5 bases). The CDR3 runs 18 residues. V dropped 7 bases and J dropped 5 bases, with 27 bases sitting between them. Per the germline V gene, CDR1 is SEHNR and CDR2 is FQNEAQ (reference sequence). The CDR3: CASIPVRSSGRVNNEQFF. CDR3 nucleotides: TGTGCCAGCATTCCCGTCCGGTCCTCCGGGCGGGTAAACAATGAGCAGTTCTTC.

The chain links TRBV29-1 to TRBJ1-4, with D uncertain. This CDR3 spans 12 amino acids. Germline CDR1 is SQVTM and CDR2 is ANQGSEA. Trimming cost V 6 bases and J 7 bases, with 12 bases left between them. Here the CDR3 reads CSVVLGSEKLFF. The CDR3 nucleotides read TGCAGCGTCGTTTTAGGGAGTGAAAAACTGTTTTTT.

This clonotype was seen ten or more times. The rearrangement joins TRBV7-3 to TRBJ2-5; perhaps TRBD2 as D (6 bases). Germline V lookup: CDR1 SGHTA, CDR2 FQGTGA. V was clipped by 3 bases and J by 5 bases, with 22 bases between them. The CDR3 spans 17 residues. The CDR3 nucleotides read TGTGCCAGCAGCTTGGTCGGTGGAGGGGCGCAAAGGGAGACCCAGTACTTC. Translating it yields CASSLVGGGAQRETQYF.

There are a few counts of this clonotype. This chain joins TRBV2 and TRBJ2-1; 7 bases are a match to TRBD2. This CDR3 region has 15 residues. V was clipped by 7 bases and J by 1 base; unmatched bases: 7. The germline V gene encodes CDR1 SNHLY and CDR2 FYNNEI. CDR3 in DNA: TGTGCCAGCACTAGCAGTAGCGGGTCCTACAATGAGCAGTTCTTC. Translated, it gives CASTSSSGSYNEQFF.

This clonotype was counted a few times. The chain carries TRBV7-2 and TRBJ2-2; 7 bases line up with TRBD2. In germline, CDR1 is SGHTA, CDR2 FQGNSA. V shed 0 bases, J shed 0 bases, and the junction held 1 base outside the gene matches. There are 16 residues in the CDR3. CDR3 nucleotides: TGTGCCAGCAGCTTAGCTGGACTAGCGAACACCGGGGAGCTGTTTTTT. Residues: CASSLAGLANTGELFF.

A few counts support this clonotype. The chain has TRBV4-1 and TRBJ2-7, with 9 bases lining up with TRBD1. The CDR3 sequence is 15 residues long. The ends lost 5 bases at V and 5 bases at J; junction bases unmatched: 10. Germline CDR1 reads MGHRA; CDR2 reads YSYEKL. CDR3 nucleotides: TGCGCCAGCAGCGTCCCCGGGACAGGGATAGACGAGCAGTACTTC. This encodes CASSVPGTGIDEQYF.

This clonotype was recorded many times. This chain's CDR3 is CASTVDGGYEQYF. The CDR3 nucleotides read TGTGCCAGCACTGTGGATGGCGGTTACGAGCAGTACTTC. The rearrangement uses TRBV6-1 and TRBJ2-7; D is uncertain. CDR3 length equals 13 residues. V lost 7 bases and J 4 bases, leaving 14 bases between the germline ends. Germline V gene data show CDR1 as MNHNS and CDR2 as SASEGT.

This clonotype was counted many times. DNA for the CDR3: TGTGCCAGCATCCGGGAAAGCACAGATACGCAGTATTTT. Amino acids: CASIRESTDTQYF. V is TRBV2 and J is TRBJ2-3; D may be TRBD2 (5 bases). The CDR3 extends over 13 amino acids. V was clipped by 7 bases and J by 0 bases, with 8 bases between them. Germline CDR1 SNHLY, CDR2 FYNNEI.

This clonotype was recorded many times. The chain joins TRBV12-3 or TRBV12-4 to TRBJ2-3; D gene ambiguous. The V gene lost 5 bases and the J gene lost 5 bases, with 8 bases spanning the gap. This CDR3 is 12 amino acids long. The CDR3 nucleotides read TGTGCCAGCAGTGTAACCGTAGATACGCAGTATTTT. Translating it yields CASSVTVDTQYF.

This clonotype has just a few counts. V usage is TRBV29-1 and J usage is TRBJ2-7, with 9 nucleotides matching TRBD1. CDR1 and CDR2 (germline): SQVTM, ANQGSEA. The CDR3 runs to 15 residues. Losses at the gene ends were 5 bases for V and 5 bases for J; bases not matched to a gene: 13. CDR3 DNA sequence: TGCAGCGTTCCCTCCCTGACAGGGGGGGTCGACGAGCAGTACTTC. Amino acids: CSVPSLTGGVDEQYF.

DNA of the CDR3: TGTGCCAGCAGGGGGCTCCTAGCGGGAGTGTTCGAGCAGTACTTC. Protein: CASRGLLAGVFEQYF. The chain combines TRBV27 with TRBJ2-7, with TRBD2 matching 10 bases. The CDR3 loop spans 15 amino acids. With 6 bases clipped from V and 6 bases from J, the junction kept 11 bases outside the gene matches. Germline V gene lookup returns CDR1 MNHEY and CDR2 SMNVEV (reference sequence).

This clonotype was observed a handful of times. CDR3 amino acids: CASSLDAGDYEQYF. The DNA for the CDR3 is TGTGCCAGCAGCTTAGACGCAGGGGACTACGAGCAGTACTTC. The rearrangement links TRBV7-9 to TRBJ2-7; a weak D match, TRBD1 (6 bases). V lost 1 base and J 3 bases, leaving 10 bases between the germline ends. Germline CDR1 is SEHNR and CDR2 is FQNEAQ (reference sequence). The CDR3 sequence is 14 residues long.

This clonotype has at least ten counts. Written as DNA, the CDR3 is TGCAGTGCTATTGGACAGAAATCCTACGAGCAGTACTTC. The encoded protein is CSAIGQKSYEQYF. The V gene is TRBV20-1, the J gene TRBJ2-7; a weak D match, TRBD1 (6 bases). V dropped 4 bases and J dropped 1 base, with 11 bases sitting between them. Per the germline V gene, CDR1 is DFQATT and CDR2 is SNEGSKA (reference sequence). The CDR3 runs to 13 residues.

This chain's CDR3 is CASSQDLIIRYPNTEAFF. CDR3 in DNA: TGTGCCAGCAGCCAAGATCTGATTATCAGGTACCCGAACACTGAAGCTTTCTTT. The chain combines TRBV14 with TRBJ1-1; D gene unclear. There are 18 residues in the CDR3. CDR1 and CDR2 from the germline V gene are SGHDN and FVKESK. Trimming removed 0 bases at V and 1 base at J, with 18 bases between.

Ten or more counts support this clonotype. The chain combines TRBV7-2 with TRBJ2-7, with 8 bases fitting TRBD2. Germline trimming cut 5 bases from V and 1 base from J; bases unmatched to any gene: 13. This CDR3 is built from 17 residues. CDR1 is SGHTA and CDR2 is FQGNSA in the germline V gene. CDR3 in DNA: TGTGCCAGCAGCCTACTAATGGCCGGGACTAGATCCTACGAGCAGTACTTC. Residues: CASSLLMAGTRSYEQYF.

This clonotype was detected many times. This chain connects TRBV12-3 or TRBV12-4 to TRBJ2-5; D gene ambiguous. The CDR3 covers 13 residues. V gave up 6 bases and J gave up 7 bases, with 15 bases separating them. CDR3 nucleotide sequence: TGTGCCAGCAGCCTGACGATGATGGGGACCCAGTACTTC. This translates into CASSLTMMGTQYF.

The sample holds a few counts of this clonotype. The chain has TRBV11-1 and TRBJ2-1, with D hard to call. The CDR3 is made up of 16 amino acids. With 5 bases removed from V and 7 bases from J, the gap between germline ends came to 21 bases. Germline V gives CDR1 SGHAT, CDR2 FQDESV (reference sequence). The CDR3 DNA reads as TGTGCCAGCAGCCCGAGGTATGGACCGATGGGGAATGAGCAGTTCTTC. Its protein is CASSPRYGPMGNEQFF. The entire variable domain, with the rest obtained from reference TRBV11-1 and TRBJ2-1, is as follows: EAEVAQSPRYKITEKSQAVAFWCDPISGHATLYWYRQILGQGPELLVQFQDESVVDDSQLPKDRFSAERLKGVDSTLKIQPAELGDSAMYLCASSPRYGPMGNEQFFGPGTRLTVL.

The V gene is TRBV28, the J gene TRBJ1-3; no reliable D call. Germline lookup yields CDR1 MDHEN and CDR2 SYDVKM. The CDR3 extends over 17 amino acids. Trimming left V 1 base short and J 0 bases short, with 13 bases between. CDR3 sequence (DNA): TGTGCCAGCAGTTTATTTGAGCTTCCCAACTCTGGAAACACCATATATTTT. It codes for CASSLFELPNSGNTIYF.

This clonotype has only a few counts. The chain links TRBV6-1 to TRBJ2-5; a possible D gene is TRBD1 (5 bases). Germline assignment: CDR1 MNHNS and CDR2 SASEGT. Trimming took off 7 bases at V and 1 base at J, with 16 bases between the two ends. The CDR3 runs 15 residues. As DNA, the CDR3 is TGTGCCAGCAAAAGACAAGGGGTCGGCCAAGAGACCCAGTACTTC. Translating it yields CASKRQGVGQETQYF.

There are a few counts of this clonotype. The rearrangement joins TRBV4-3 to TRBJ2-7; D possibly uses TRBD1 or TRBD2 (5 bases each). Trimming stripped 3 bases from V and 5 bases from J, with 20 bases between. The CDR3 contains 16 residues. Germline values: CDR1 LGHNA, CDR2 YSLEER. As DNA, the CDR3 is TGCGCCAGCAGCCACGTTACCGGGGCCCCCTTCCACGAGCAGTACTTC. Its protein is CASSHVTGAPFHEQYF.

There are many counts of this clonotype. The chain uses TRBV7-8 and TRBJ2-3; D unclear. Trimming stripped 4 bases from V and 7 bases from J, with 21 bases between. This CDR3 is 16 amino acids long. In germline, CDR1 is SGHVS, CDR2 FQNEAQ. CDR3 sequence: CASSSYRAPQLNTQYF. In DNA form, the CDR3 reads TGTGCCAGCAGCTCCTACCGGGCCCCTCAATTGAATACGCAGTATTTT.

This clonotype was detected ten times or more. This rearrangement joins TRBV27 to TRBJ2-6; D remains unclear. Germline lookup yields CDR1 MNHEY and CDR2 SMNVEV (reference sequence). Trimming stripped 0 bases from V and 0 bases from J, with 9 bases between. The CDR3 is 17 amino acids. Here the CDR3 DNA reads TGTGCCAGCAGTTTATCCCCCCTCGTCTCTGGGGCCAACGTCCTGACTTTC. Translating gives CASSLSPLVSGANVLTF.

This clonotype was counted many times. The chain links TRBV27 to TRBJ1-2, with 7 bases fitting TRBD1. Looked up from germline, CDR1 is MNHEY and CDR2 is SMNVEV (reference sequence). V trimming: 5 bases; J trimming: 2 bases; junction bases outside the gene matches: 5. The length of the CDR3 is 14 residues. The CDR3 region is CASSITQGNYGYTF. For the CDR3, the DNA is TGTGCCAGCAGTATTACACAGGGGAACTATGGCTACACCTTC.

This clonotype was counted ten times or more. The V and J genes are TRBV30 and TRBJ1-3, with D hard to call. The germline V and J ends were trimmed by 3 bases and 2 bases, with 17 bases remaining between them. This CDR3 region has 16 residues. CDR1 and CDR2 (germline): GTSNPN, SVGIG (reference sequence). The CDR3 nucleotides are TGTGCCTGGAGGGAGACCGGACGAACTACTGGAAACACCATATATTTT. This gives the protein CAWRETGRTTGNTIYF.

The sample holds many counts of this clonotype. J is TRBJ1-2 and V is TRBV14; 7 positions agree with TRBD1. CDR3 length equals 18 residues. V was pared by 1 base and J by 5 bases, with 16 bases of the junction left unmatched. Germline lookup yields CDR1 SGHDN and CDR2 FVKESK. Here the CDR3 DNA reads TGTGCCAGCAGCCAAGGGAGCTCGGGGACAGCCGGTAGTTATGGCTACACCTTC. It encodes CASSQGSSGTAGSYGYTF.

This clonotype has a handful of counts. The rearrangement uses TRBV12-3 or TRBV12-4 and TRBJ2-7; the match to TRBD2 covers 9 bases. With V trimmed by 5 bases and J by 0 bases, 8 bases remained unmatched. The CDR3 covers 16 residues. CDR3: CASSPRLADYSYEQYF. CDR3 DNA sequence: TGTGCCAGCAGTCCCAGACTAGCGGACTACTCCTACGAGCAGTACTTC.